Listed below are T cell receptor beta chains from one sample, sequenced in a study of T-cell reconstitution after alpha-beta-depleted transplantation in children. TCRdb independently ran MiXCR on the PCR reads; one entry per CDR3 protein. The top ten hold 2.6% of the sample, which has 200,000 to 300,000 distinct CDR3 sequences, around 12% seen once. This specimen was PBMCs from the stem cell graft donor, taken from the stem cell graft. The receptors come from a human donor who donated a stem cell graft to a child with acute lymphoblastic leukemia. The CDR3 runs from the conserved cysteine through the conserved F or W. Fields, in order: CDR3 length, clone size, V gene, J gene, CDR3 protein. For some rows the clone size is stated as once, few or many, or as a class when expanded; others skip it.

length: 17
size: many
V: TRBV6-5
J: TRBJ1-3
CDR3: CASTTTVGAASGNTIYF

length: 15
size: many
V: TRBV5-1
J: TRBJ2-3
CDR3: CASSSLTGSADTQYF

length: 15
size: many
V: TRBV10-3
J: TRBJ2-3
CDR3: CAISRTSGLPDTQYF

length: 15
size: few
V: TRBV2
J: TRBJ1-2
CDR3: CASRTQGGAHYGYTF

length: 14
size: NA
V: TRBV6-2/TRBV6-3
J: TRBJ1-5
CDR3: CASSYPQYNQPQHF

length: 15
size: many
V: TRBV28
J: TRBJ2-7
CDR3: CASSSTGLPVDEQYF

length: 16
size: many
V: TRBV6-5
J: TRBJ2-5
CDR3: CASSFLKTSVQETQYF

length: 13
size: NA
V: TRBV20-1
J: TRBJ1-2
CDR3: CSARTFGGGGYTF

length: 13
size: many
V: TRBV5-1
J: TRBJ2-7
CDR3: CASSLERSYEQYF

length: 13
size: many
V: TRBV5-1
J: TRBJ2-7
CDR3: CASSFGRDYEQYF

length: 13
size: NA
V: TRBV30
J: TRBJ1-3
CDR3: CAWSVVLGNTIYF

length: 13
size: many
V: TRBV20-1
J: TRBJ1-1
CDR3: CSASGGGGTEAFF

length: 16
size: many
V: TRBV5-1
J: TRBJ1-3
CDR3: CASSLTGGAGGNTIYF

length: 15
size: many
V: TRBV5-6
J: TRBJ2-3
CDR3: CASSFEVARTDTQYF

length: 14
size: many
V: TRBV7-8
J: TRBJ1-1
CDR3: CASSPDQGGLRAFF

length: 16
size: NA
V: TRBV6-5
J: TRBJ1-6
CDR3: CASSYRLGRWNSPLHF

length: 15
size: many
V: TRBV5-1
J: TRBJ2-3
CDR3: CASSLLATSTDTQYF

length: 14
size: many
V: TRBV4-3
J: TRBJ2-6
CDR3: CASSPESGANVLTF

length: 16
size: few
V: TRBV5-8
J: TRBJ2-1
CDR3: CASSLEVGSLDDEQFF

length: 19
size: NA
V: TRBV3-1
J: TRBJ1-4
CDR3: CASCSRAGESWGGREKLFF

length: 16
size: many
V: TRBV4-3
J: TRBJ1-2
CDR3: CASSQAGTGWTYGYTF

length: 14
size: many
V: TRBV24-1
J: TRBJ1-5
CDR3: CATSTTGSGQPQHF

length: 11
size: many
V: TRBV6-2/TRBV6-3
J: TRBJ2-7
CDR3: CASSSAYEQYF

length: 14
size: many
V: TRBV29-1
J: TRBJ2-1
CDR3: CSVEIRGRDNEQFF

length: 16
size: many
V: TRBV29-1
J: TRBJ2-7
CDR3: CSVRTPLAGARYEQYF

length: 15
size: many
V: TRBV28
J: TRBJ2-1
CDR3: CASSSGRGGDNEQFF

length: 15
size: many
V: TRBV19
J: TRBJ1-2
CDR3: CASSIDGESLYGYTF

length: 13
size: many
V: TRBV7-2
J: TRBJ2-2
CDR3: CASSSPGRRELFF

length: 12
size: many
V: TRBV6-2/TRBV6-3
J: TRBJ1-1
CDR3: CASSYGGVEAFF

length: 13
size: NA
V: TRBV20-1
J: TRBJ2-7
CDR3: CSAPDRNSYAQYF

length: 11
size: once
V: TRBV27
J: TRBJ2-5
CDR3: CASGSLETQYF

length: 16
size: NA
V: TRBV19
J: TRBJ1-5
CDR3: CASSTTGGFTHQPQHF

length: 15
size: NA
V: TRBV15
J: TRBJ2-5
CDR3: CATSMGTSGLETQYF

length: 15
size: many
V: TRBV7-6
J: TRBJ1-6
CDR3: CASSRGRGPDSPLHF

length: 13
size: many
V: TRBV24-1
J: TRBJ1-1
CDR3: CATSDLDHREAFF

length: 16
size: few
V: TRBV30
J: TRBJ2-3
CDR3: CAWSAFSGRGADTQYF

length: 19
size: NA
V: TRBV12-3/TRBV12-4
J: TRBJ2-3
CDR3: CASSVKSGTSGGADRTQYF

length: 15
size: NA
V: TRBV12-3/TRBV12-4
J: TRBJ2-7
CDR3: CASSLQAGGKYEQYF

length: 14
size: many
V: TRBV20-1
J: TRBJ1-1
CDR3: CSARDYLLGTEAFF

length: 14
size: many
V: TRBV7-6
J: TRBJ2-1
CDR3: CASSTRQKRNEQFF

length: 13
size: few
V: TRBV7-6
J: TRBJ1-1
CDR3: CASSPWRNTEAFF

length: 16
size: NA
V: TRBV13
J: TRBJ2-3
CDR3: CASSGGTSGGADTQYF

length: 13
size: many
V: TRBV2
J: TRBJ1-1
CDR3: CASTKGENTEAFF

length: 17
size: many
V: TRBV4-3
J: TRBJ1-6
CDR3: CASSSTPGPNPHSPLHF

length: 14
size: many
V: TRBV10-2
J: TRBJ2-7
CDR3: CASRIKGTGGEQYF

length: 13
size: many
V: TRBV20-1
J: TRBJ2-7
CDR3: CSAPGQGAYEQYF

length: 14
size: many
V: TRBV7-9
J: TRBJ2-1
CDR3: CASSFLAGVREQFF

length: 15
size: many
V: TRBV5-1
J: TRBJ1-2
CDR3: CASSLGGGVHYGYTF

length: 14
size: many
V: TRBV20-1
J: TRBJ2-5
CDR3: CSARVTSAGETQYF

length: 15
size: NA
V: TRBV6-5
J: TRBJ2-7
CDR3: CASSQDKGPTYEQYF

length: 14
size: many
V: TRBV5-1
J: TRBJ1-1
CDR3: CASSPAGRNTEAFF

length: 16
size: NA
V: TRBV7-8
J: TRBJ2-7
CDR3: CASSAPSGEKPYEQYF